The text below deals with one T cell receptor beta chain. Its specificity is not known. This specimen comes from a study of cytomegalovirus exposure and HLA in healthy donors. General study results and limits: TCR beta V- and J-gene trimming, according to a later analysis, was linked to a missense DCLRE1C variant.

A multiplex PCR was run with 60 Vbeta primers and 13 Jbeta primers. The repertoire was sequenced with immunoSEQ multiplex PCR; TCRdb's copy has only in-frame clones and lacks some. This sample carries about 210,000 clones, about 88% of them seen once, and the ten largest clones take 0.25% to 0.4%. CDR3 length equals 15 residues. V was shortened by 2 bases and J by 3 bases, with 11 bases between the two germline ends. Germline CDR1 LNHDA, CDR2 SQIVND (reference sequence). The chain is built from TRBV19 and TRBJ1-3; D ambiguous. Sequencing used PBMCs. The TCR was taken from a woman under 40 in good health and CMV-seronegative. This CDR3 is CASSIRGSGGNTIYF. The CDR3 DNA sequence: TGTGCCAGTAGTATAAGAGGCTCCGGTGGAAACACCATATATTTT.